A selection of T cell receptor beta chains follows, all from one sample in a study of blood T cell repertoires in COVID-19. TCRdb's copy holds only in-frame clones and misses some; the assay was immunoSEQ multiplex PCR. The sample has 150,000 to 200,000 clones, 76% seen once. Sequencing was done on a sample of peripheral blood. The receptor set was obtained from a woman in her 50s with active or convalescent COVID-19. Each CDR3 is given with its conserved first and last residue. Fields, in order: V gene, clone size, D gene, J gene, CDR3 DNA, CDR3 protein. A D gene is named only where the DNA matches it firmly. Where a row states a size, it is once, few, many or the class of an expanded clone; other rows omit it.

V gene: TRBV4-3
clone size: .
D gene: TRBD2
J gene: TRBJ2-3
CDR3 DNA: TGCGCCAGCAGCCAAAGCCTAGCGGGAACAGATACGCAGTATTTT
CDR3 protein: CASSQSLAGTDTQYF

V gene: TRBV12-5
clone size: .
D gene: .
J gene: TRBJ2-5
CDR3 DNA: TGTGCTAGTGGTCTTTTTGGCGGAGAGACCCAGTACTTC
CDR3 protein: CASGLFGGETQYF

V gene: TRBV19
clone size: many
D gene: .
J gene: TRBJ1-1
CDR3 DNA: TGTGCCAGTAGTGGGAGGGGCCTGAACACTGAAGCTTTCTTT
CDR3 protein: CASSGRGLNTEAFF

V gene: TRBV28
clone size: few
D gene: .
J gene: TRBJ1-2
CDR3 DNA: TGTGCCAGCAGTCGGGGGGGGTTTAGCTATGGCTACACCTTC
CDR3 protein: CASSRGGFSYGYTF

V gene: TRBV3-1/TRBV3-2
clone size: few
D gene: .
J gene: TRBJ1-1
CDR3 DNA: TGTGCCAGCAGCCATTACGGTGGGAACACTGAAGCTTTCTTT
CDR3 protein: CASSHYGGNTEAFF

V gene: TRBV9
clone size: .
D gene: .
J gene: TRBJ2-1
CDR3 DNA: TGTGCCAGCAGCGTAGGGGGGCCCCAAACCGATGAGCAGTTCTTC
CDR3 protein: CASSVGGPQTDEQFF

V gene: TRBV2
clone size: .
D gene: TRBD2
J gene: TRBJ2-1
CDR3 DNA: TGTGCCAGCAGTGAGCGGTACGCGGGGGGGCTAAGTGAGCAGTTCTTC
CDR3 protein: CASSERYAGGLSEQFF

V gene: TRBV5-4
clone size: .
D gene: TRBD2
J gene: TRBJ2-1
CDR3 DNA: TGTGCCAGCAGCCCCGGGACTAGCGGGAGCAATGAGCAGTTCTTC
CDR3 protein: CASSPGTSGSNEQFF

V gene: TRBV4-3
clone size: few
D gene: TRBD2
J gene: TRBJ2-7
CDR3 DNA: TGCGCCAGCAGCCAAGATGCCCCTAGCGGCTCCTACGAGCAGTACTTC
CDR3 protein: CASSQDAPSGSYEQYF

V gene: TRBV18
clone size: .
D gene: TRBD1
J gene: TRBJ2-2
CDR3 DNA: TGTGCCAGCTCAGCCGGGACAGCTAGCACCGGGGAGCTGTTTTTT
CDR3 protein: CASSAGTASTGELFF

V gene: TRBV18
clone size: once
D gene: TRBD1
J gene: TRBJ2-1
CDR3 DNA: TGTGCCAGCTCACTGGGACAGGGGGTGAATGAGCAGTTCTTC
CDR3 protein: CASSLGQGVNEQFF

V gene: TRBV21-1
clone size: .
D gene: .
J gene: TRBJ1-2
CDR3 DNA: TGTGCCCGAACCAGGGACAGGGCGATGGAGAACTATGGCTACACCTTC
CDR3 protein: CARTRDRAMENYGYTF

V gene: TRBV28
clone size: .
D gene: TRBD2
J gene: TRBJ2-1
CDR3 DNA: TGTGCCAGCAACCCCCCCTCAAGCGGGAGTGAGCAGTTCTTC
CDR3 protein: CASNPPSSGSEQFF

V gene: TRBV19
clone size: .
D gene: .
J gene: TRBJ1-2
CDR3 DNA: TGTGCCAGTAGTATGGACATCTATGGCTACACCTTC
CDR3 protein: CASSMDIYGYTF

V gene: TRBV7-9
clone size: .
D gene: .
J gene: TRBJ1-3
CDR3 DNA: TGTGCCAGCAGCTTAAGTTGGACAGCTTACTCTGGAAACACCATATATTTT
CDR3 protein: CASSLSWTAYSGNTIYF

V gene: TRBV6-5
clone size: .
D gene: .
J gene: TRBJ1-2
CDR3 DNA: TGTGCCAGCAGCCCGGGGGTTGGTGGCTACACCTTC
CDR3 protein: CASSPGVGGYTF

V gene: TRBV4-3
clone size: .
D gene: TRBD2
J gene: TRBJ2-7
CDR3 DNA: TGCGCCAGCAGCCAATACACCGGGGCACCAGCGGGAGAAGTCTACGAGCAGTACTTC
CDR3 protein: CASSQYTGAPAGEVYEQYF